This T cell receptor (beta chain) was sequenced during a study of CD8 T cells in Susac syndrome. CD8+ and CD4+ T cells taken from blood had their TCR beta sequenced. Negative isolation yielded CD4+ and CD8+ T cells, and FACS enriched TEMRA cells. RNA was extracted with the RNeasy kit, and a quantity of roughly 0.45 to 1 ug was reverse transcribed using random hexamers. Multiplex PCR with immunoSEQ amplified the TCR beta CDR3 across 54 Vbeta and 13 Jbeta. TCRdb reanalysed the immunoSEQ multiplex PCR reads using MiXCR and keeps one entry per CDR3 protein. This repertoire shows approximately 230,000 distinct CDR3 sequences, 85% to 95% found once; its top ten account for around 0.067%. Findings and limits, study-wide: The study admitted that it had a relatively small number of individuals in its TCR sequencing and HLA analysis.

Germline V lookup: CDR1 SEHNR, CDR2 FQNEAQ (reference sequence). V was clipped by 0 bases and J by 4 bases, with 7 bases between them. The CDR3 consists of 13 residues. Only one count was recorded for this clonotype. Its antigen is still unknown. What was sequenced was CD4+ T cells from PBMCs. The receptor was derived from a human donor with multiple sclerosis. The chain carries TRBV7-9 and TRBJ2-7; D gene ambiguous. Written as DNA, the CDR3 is TGTGCCAGCAGCTTAGCGGCGGAGTACGAGCAGTACGTC. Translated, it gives CASSLAAEYEQYV.